The rows below give T cell receptor beta chains drawn from one sample of a study of blood T cells in healthy people across ages. TCRdb itself ran the 5' RACE reads through MiXCR, one entry per CDR3 protein. The sample records a few hundred thousand distinct CDR3 sequences, approximately 25% being singletons. Sequencing input: blood. The receptor source for this set is a woman aged 70-85 years in good health. Each CDR3 is given with its conserved first and last residue. Each record gives: J gene, clone size, D gene, V gene, CDR3 protein, CDR3 DNA. A D gene is named only where the DNA matches it firmly. The size field is filled for only some rows; it gives once, few, many or a size class.

>TRBJ2-7|few|-|TRBV28
CASGFADLYEQYF
TGTGCCAGCGGTTTCGCGGACCTTTACGAGCAGTACTTC
>TRBJ2-1|-|-|TRBV5-1
CASSLEPSGNEQFF
TGCGCCAGCAGCTTGGAGCCATCGGGGAATGAGCAGTTCTTC
>TRBJ2-5|-|-|TRBV20-1
CSAQVVETQYF
TGCAGTGCCCAGGTGGTGGAGACCCAGTACTTC
>TRBJ1-1|-|-|TRBV7-2
CAGSFDGMNTEAFF
TGTGCCGGCAGCTTCGACGGTATGAACACTGAAGCTTTCTTT
>TRBJ2-3|few|TRBD1|TRBV15
CATSRGIWGQGTDTQYF
TGTGCCACCAGCAGAGGGATCTGGGGACAGGGCACAGATACGCAGTATTTT
>TRBJ1-2|-|-|TRBV18
CASSQEYGYTF
TGTGCCAGCTCACAGGAATATGGCTACACCTTC
>TRBJ2-4|-|-|TRBV12-3/TRBV12-4
CASSLNQNIQYF
TGTGCCAGCAGCCTTAATCAAAACATTCAGTACTTC
>TRBJ1-2|-|-|TRBV29-1
CSVDFMGFRTNYGYTF
TGCAGCGTTGATTTTATGGGGTTCAGGACTAACTATGGCTACACCTTC
>TRBJ2-5|-|-|TRBV10-3
CAIRSGRALQETQYF
TGTGCCATCCGAAGTGGCAGGGCACTCCAAGAGACCCAGTACTTC
>TRBJ1-6|few|-|TRBV9
CASSAFEGNNSPLHF
TGTGCCAGCAGCGCATTTGAGGGGAATAATTCACCCCTCCACTTT